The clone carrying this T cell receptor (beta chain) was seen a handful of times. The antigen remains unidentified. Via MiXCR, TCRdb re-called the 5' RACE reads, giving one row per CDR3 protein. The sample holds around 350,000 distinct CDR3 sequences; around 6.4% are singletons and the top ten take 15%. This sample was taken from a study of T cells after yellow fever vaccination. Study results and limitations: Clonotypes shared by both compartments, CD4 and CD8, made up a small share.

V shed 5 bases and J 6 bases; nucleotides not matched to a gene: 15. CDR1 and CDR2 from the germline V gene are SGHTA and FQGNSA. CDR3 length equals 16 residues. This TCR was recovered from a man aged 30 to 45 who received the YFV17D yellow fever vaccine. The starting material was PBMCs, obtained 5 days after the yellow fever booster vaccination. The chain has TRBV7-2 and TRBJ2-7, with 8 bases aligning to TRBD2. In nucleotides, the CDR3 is TGTGCCAGCAGCCCCTTGCCGGGACTAGGAGGTTCCGAGCAGTACTTC. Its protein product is CASSPLPGLGGSEQYF.